Listed below are T cell receptor beta chains from one sample, sequenced in a study of CD8 T cells in ankylosing spondylitis. MiXCR, applied by TCRdb to the 5' RACE reads, yields one record per CDR3 protein. The sample has roughly 300,000 distinct CDR3 sequences, 8% seen once. The sample consisted of blood, either unsorted or a sorted T cell fraction (not recorded which). These receptors came from a male donor with ankylosing spondylitis. Each CDR3 is given with its conserved first and last residue. D genes are given only for firm matches. Clone size is not always given. Where it is, it says once, few, many or a class for expanded clones.

j_call clone_size v_call d_call cdr3_aa cdr3_nt
TRBJ2-6 few TRBV7-3 TRBD2 CASSLRTSGSSGANVLTF TGTGCCAGCAGCTTACGGACTAGCGGGAGTTCTGGGGCCAACGTCCTGACTTTC
TRBJ2-1 . TRBV2 . CASSGAEQFF TGTGCCAGCAGTGGAGCAGAGCAGTTCTTC
TRBJ2-5 . TRBV7-3 . CASSLKPRRAQYF TGTGCCAGCAGCTTAAAACCCAGGAGGGCCCAGTACTTC
TRBJ1-2 . TRBV24-1 TRBD1 CATSDFGTGFEGYTF TGTGCCACCAGTGATTTCGGGACAGGGTTTGAGGGCTACACCTTC
TRBJ2-1 many TRBV29-1 . CSGGRGTYNEQFF TGCAGCGGCGGACGGGGCACCTACAATGAGCAGTTCTTC
TRBJ2-1 . TRBV5-1 . CASSLRRGAMTGTNEQFF TGCGCCAGCAGCTTGCGGCGAGGGGCTATGACGGGGACAAATGAGCAGTTCTTC
TRBJ1-5 . TRBV11-2 . CASSLVGGLFSQPQHF TGTGCCAGCAGCTTAGTGGGCGGGTTATTCAGTCAGCCCCAGCATTTT
TRBJ1-4 . TRBV6-2/TRBV6-3 . CAAGAATNEKLFF TGTGCCGCGGGGGCCGCAACTAATGAAAAACTGTTTTTT
TRBJ2-5 few TRBV20-1 TRBD1 CSAEQGYQETQYF TGCAGTGCTGAACAGGGGTACCAAGAGACCCAGTACTTC
TRBJ2-1 many TRBV2 . CAQKKNQLLKRDNEQFF TGTGCCCAAAAAAAGAACCAGCTCCTGAAGCGGGACAATGAGCAGTTCTTC
TRBJ2-1 many TRBV5-1 TRBD2 CASSLWRGREVEQFF TGCGCCAGCAGCTTGTGGCGCGGGAGGGAGGTTGAGCAGTTCTTC
TRBJ2-3 many TRBV5-1 . CASSLGLDTDTQYF TGCGCCAGCAGCTTGGGACTAGACACAGATACGCAGTATTTT
TRBJ2-7 few TRBV7-3 . CASSLQGGLDEQYF TGTGCCAGCAGCTTACAGGGGGGTTTGGACGAGCAGTACTTC
TRBJ2-1 . TRBV7-9 TRBD2 CASSFLAADEQFF TGTGCCAGCAGCTTTCTAGCGGCCGATGAGCAGTTCTTC
TRBJ2-3 . TRBV9 . CASSVAPLGQGGADTQYF TGTGCCAGCAGCGTAGCTCCCCTCGGACAGGGAGGGGCAGATACGCAGTATTTT
TRBJ1-2 . TRBV4-2 . CASSLLDSGYTF TGTGCCAGCAGCCTCCTCGACTCAGGCTACACCTTC
TRBJ2-1 few TRBV29-1 . CSTPWGVRNEQFF TGCAGCACACCCTGGGGAGTCCGGAATGAGCAGTTCTTC
TRBJ1-4 . TRBV20-1 . CSAPGRDQGEKLFF TGCAGTGCTCCAGGCCGGGACCAGGGCGAAAAACTGTTTTTT
TRBJ2-1 . TRBV3-1 TRBD2 CASSQASGTQFF TGTGCCAGCAGCCAGGCTAGCGGAACGCAGTTCTTC
TRBJ2-2 few TRBV7-9 TRBD1 CASLRDRDRDDGELFF TGTGCCAGCCTTCGAGATAGGGACAGGGATGACGGGGAGCTGTTCTTT
TRBJ2-1 many TRBV29-1 . CSVKHRANEQFF TGCAGCGTTAAGCACAGGGCAAATGAGCAGTTCTTC
TRBJ1-2 few TRBV28 . CASTARELRGYTF TGTGCCAGCACTGCCAGGGAACTTCGGGGCTACACCTTC
TRBJ2-2 few TRBV5-1 TRBD1 CASSFLEGATGELFF TGCGCCAGCAGCTTCTTAGAGGGGGCCACCGGGGAGCTGTTTTTT
TRBJ1-5 many TRBV2 TRBD1 CASGGQGAPNNQPQHF TGTGCCAGCGGGGGACAGGGCGCACCAAACAATCAGCCCCAGCATTTT
TRBJ2-7 many TRBV7-2 TRBD2 CASSTGLAGGNYEQYF TGTGCCAGCAGCACAGGACTAGCGGGAGGGAACTACGAGCAGTACTTC
TRBJ2-7 many TRBV6-5 TRBD2 CASSLGSGSYEQYF TGTGCCAGCAGTTTGGGTAGCGGGAGCTACGAGCAGTACTTC
TRBJ1-1 many TRBV5-1 TRBD1 CASSRRVQQGGSTEAFF TGCGCCAGCAGCCGACGGGTGCAACAAGGGGGCAGCACTGAAGCTTTCTTT
TRBJ2-3 many TRBV5-1 TRBD2 CASSFLGAGATDTQYF TGCGCCAGCAGCTTTCTTGGAGCGGGAGCGACAGATACGCAGTATTTT
TRBJ1-5 . TRBV7-9 . CASSVAGNSNQPQHF TGTGCCAGCAGTGTAGCGGGGAATAGCAATCAGCCCCAGCATTTT
TRBJ2-7 few TRBV7-3 . CASSKQGFGEQYF TGTGCCAGCAGCAAACAGGGTTTCGGCGAGCAGTACTTC
TRBJ1-2 . TRBV28 TRBD1 CASSWTRTGDGYTF TGTGCCAGCAGTTGGACGAGGACAGGGGATGGCTACACCTTC
TRBJ1-5 . TRBV12-3/TRBV12-4 . CASAPGGGRSNQPQHF TGTGCCAGCGCGCCTGGGGGGGGGCGAAGCAATCAGCCCCAGCATTTT
TRBJ1-5 many TRBV6-5 TRBD1 CASSWDRDQPQHF TGTGCCAGCAGTTGGGACAGAGATCAGCCCCAGCATTTT
TRBJ2-7 few TRBV28 TRBD2 CASTGGGSYEQYF TGTGCCAGCACCGGGGGAGGGTCCTACGAGCAGTACTTC
TRBJ1-1 many TRBV12-3/TRBV12-4 . CASTRPATNTEAFF TGTGCCAGCACCCGCCCGGCGACGAACACTGAAGCTTTCTTT
TRBJ1-5 once TRBV19 . CASNPIGGRSNQPQHF TGTGCCAGTAACCCCATAGGGGGGAGGAGCAATCAGCCCCAGCATTTT
TRBJ2-4 . TRBV18 . CASSPEGPVKNIQYF TGTGCCAGCTCACCAGAGGGGCCGGTCAAAAACATTCAGTACTTC
TRBJ2-1 . TRBV5-1 TRBD2 CASSWIAGGPGNEQFF TGCGCCAGCAGCTGGATAGCGGGAGGGCCAGGCAATGAGCAGTTCTTC
TRBJ2-3 . TRBV9 TRBD1 CASSPSTGRLSTDTQYF TGTGCCAGCAGCCCTTCGACAGGGAGATTAAGCACAGATACGCAGTATTTT
TRBJ2-7 many TRBV29-1 TRBD1 CSVGDRGSEQYF TGCAGCGTCGGGGACAGGGGAAGTGAGCAGTACTTC
TRBJ2-7 many TRBV7-2 . CASSLPGAFYEQYF TGTGCCAGCAGCTTACCAGGGGCCTTCTACGAGCAGTACTTC
TRBJ1-1 few TRBV11-3 . CASSSSTARNTEAFF TGTGCCAGCAGCTCCTCTACCGCCCGGAACACTGAAGCTTTCTTT
TRBJ2-5 few TRBV7-9 . CASSPVNRAQETQYF TGTGCCAGCAGCCCAGTGAACCGCGCTCAAGAGACCCAGTACTTC
TRBJ1-2 few TRBV7-9 TRBD1 CASSSPRDRFGHGYTF TGTGCCAGCAGTTCCCCCCGGGACAGGTTTGGGCATGGCTACACCTTC
TRBJ2-2 many TRBV4-3 . CASSQVNGGELFF TGCGCCAGCAGCCAAGTGAACGGGGGGGAGCTGTTTTTT
TRBJ2-3 . TRBV20-1 . CSADRDSTDTQYF TGCAGTGCTGACCGGGATAGCACAGATACGCAGTATTTT
TRBJ2-1 . TRBV7-3 . CASSLGASVYNEQFF TGTGCCAGCAGCTTGGGGGCTAGCGTGTACAATGAGCAGTTCTTC
TRBJ1-1 . TRBV29-1 . CSVETHTEAFF TGCAGCGTTGAAACCCACACTGAAGCTTTCTTT
TRBJ2-1 many TRBV10-3 TRBD1 CAISGWTGSSYNEQFF TGTGCCATCAGTGGGTGGACAGGGAGCTCCTACAATGAGCAGTTCTTC
TRBJ2-1 few TRBV5-1 . CASSLVGLGGNEQFF TGCGCCAGCAGCTTGGTTGGACTAGGGGGAAATGAGCAGTTCTTC
TRBJ1-5 many TRBV4-1 . CASSQGVGEGNQPQHF TGCGCCAGCAGCCAAGGTGTAGGGGAGGGCAATCAGCCCCAGCATTTT
TRBJ1-3 few TRBV14 . CASSQSNLGGNTIYF TGTGCCAGCAGCCAATCAAACTTGGGAGGAAACACCATATATTTT
TRBJ2-7 few TRBV20-1 . CSARVRTDGRHEQYF TGCAGTGCTAGAGTACGGACGGACGGTAGACACGAGCAGTACTTC
TRBJ2-3 . TRBV5-1 TRBD2 CASSPTSGRADTQYF TGCGCCAGCAGCCCGACTAGCGGGAGGGCCGATACGCAGTATTTT
TRBJ2-2 . TRBV25-1 . CASSPQANTGELFF TGTGCCAGCAGTCCACAGGCGAACACCGGGGAGCTGTTTTTT
TRBJ1-1 many TRBV20-1 . CSAREDSREAFF TGCAGTGCTAGAGAGGACAGCCGTGAAGCTTTCTTT
TRBJ2-2 many TRBV6-1 TRBD2 CASCRGRVNTGELFF TGTGCCAGCTGTCGGGGGAGGGTAAACACCGGGGAGCTGTTTTTT